This T cell receptor beta chain is from a study of blood T cell repertoires in COVID-19. This clone has a handful of counts. The germline V gene has CDR1 SGHAT and CDR2 FQNNGV. The CDR3 is 15 residues long. The V segment lost 5 bases and the J segment 11 bases; nucleotides outside the gene matches: 12. TCRdb's copy holds only in-frame clones and misses some; the assay was immunoSEQ multiplex PCR. The sample records approximately 200,000 clones, roughly 84% being singletons. Sequencing was done on a sample of PBMCs or T cells enriched from blood (not recorded which). This chain joins TRBV11-2 and TRBJ2-1; 10 positions match TRBD1. The origin of this receptor is a man aged 30 to 39 in a cohort exposed to, infected with or recovered from COVID-19 (not recorded which). The CDR3 loop reads CASSPRTGTGVKQFF. CDR3 DNA: TGTGCCAGCAGCCCCCGAACCGGGACAGGGGTGAAGCAGTTCTTC.